This T cell receptor beta chain came from a study of cytomegalovirus exposure and HLA in healthy donors. The study, taken as a whole, reports: Altogether, 150 to 200 TCR beta chains were recorded as cytomegalovirus-associated.

Turning to this clone: What it binds is not known.

This table comes from immunoSEQ multiplex PCR, and its TCRdb copy is limited to in-frame clones, with some not included. The sample includes over 100,000 clones, 80% to 90% of them seen just once. Trimming stripped 3 bases from V and 2 bases from J, with 13 bases between. Germline lookup yields CDR1 MNHEY and CDR2 SVGAGI. The CDR3 covers 15 residues. The chain joins TRBV6-5 to TRBJ1-2; D uncertain. This TCR derives from a woman under 30 in good health and CMV-seronegative. The sequenced sample consisted of PBMCs. This chain's CDR3 is CASSYQSAGNYGYTF. The DNA of the CDR3 is TGTGCCAGCAGTTATCAATCGGCCGGGAACTATGGCTACACCTTC.